This T cell receptor beta chain was documented in a study of T cell responses to AZD1222 COVID-19 vaccine. On the study more broadly: Researchers grouped second doses given at about 4 or about 12 weeks into one pool.

In the case of this clone: As yet, its antigen is unknown.

Profiling relied on immunoSEQ multiplex PCR, and the TCRdb table lists in-frame clones only, not all of them. The sample includes 150,000 to 200,000 clones, 90% seen only once; the top ten take roughly 3.1%. Study findings and constraints: Every sample of the repertoires postdated the peak T cell response.

The V end lost 6 bases, the J end lost 7 bases, and 18 bases lay between the germline ends. The CDR3 contains 14 residues. CDR1 and CDR2 from the germline V gene are MNHEY and SMNVEV (reference sequence). The sequence was obtained from an adult in good health. The source was peripheral blood, collected on day 0 of AZD1222 vaccination. V gene TRBV27 combines with J gene TRBJ1-1; unclear D gene. The CDR3 bases are TGTGCCAGCAGCCCGGAGAGGGCCGCAGATGAAGCTTTCTTT. Protein: CASSPERAADEAFF.